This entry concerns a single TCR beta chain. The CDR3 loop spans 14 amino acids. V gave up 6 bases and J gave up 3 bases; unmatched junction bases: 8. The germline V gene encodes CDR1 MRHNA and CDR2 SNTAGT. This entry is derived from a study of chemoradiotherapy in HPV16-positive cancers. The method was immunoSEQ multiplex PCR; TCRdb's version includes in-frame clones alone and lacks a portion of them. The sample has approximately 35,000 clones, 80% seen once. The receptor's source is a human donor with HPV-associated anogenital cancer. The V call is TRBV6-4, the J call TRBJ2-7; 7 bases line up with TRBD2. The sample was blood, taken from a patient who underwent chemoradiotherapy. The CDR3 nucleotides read TGTGCCAGCAGACACGGGGGGACTTACTACGAGCAGTACTTC. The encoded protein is CASRHGGTYYEQYF.